This T cell receptor beta chain was retrieved from a study of T cells expressing NK-cell markers. Study summary: Seven donors tested HCMV-seropositive and one tested seronegative among the eight sequenced.

Findings of the study overall: Whether expanded NKG2C+ T cell clones were HCMV specific stayed uncertain.

On this clonotype itself: Its specificity is not known.

The CDR3 contains 16 residues. CDR1 and CDR2 (germline): MGHDK, SYGVNS. TCRdb re-called the 5' RACE reads and catalogs CDR3 proteins one per entry, DNA excluded. The sample table sets out 150,000 or so distinct CDR3 sequences. This chain uses TRBV25-1 with TRBJ1-1; TCRdb calls TRBD1, which cannot be checked without DNA. Sequencing used blood T cells: a sorted CD56 or NKG2C T cell subset, CD4+ or CD8+ T cells, or bulk PBMC T cells (not recorded which). This TCR came from a woman between 50 and 59 years old in good health. CDR3 in amino acids: CASSEYTGGMNTEAFF.